The 14 T cell receptor beta chains reported below all come from one sample, sequenced in a study of cytomegalovirus exposure and HLA in healthy donors. Primers included in the PCR were 60 Vbeta and 13 Jbeta primers. This table comes from immunoSEQ multiplex PCR, and its TCRdb copy is limited to in-frame clones, with some not included. The sample has 85,000 to 130,000 clones, 60% to 75% seen once. Sequencing input: PBMCs. The receptors stem from a male donor in good health and CMV-seropositive.

The V gene is TRBV29-1, the J gene TRBJ2-1; the D gene is possibly TRBD1 (5 bases). The CDR3 length is 12 residues. The germline V gene has CDR1 SQVTM and CDR2 ANQGSEA. Trimming removed 3 bases at V and 8 bases at J, with 11 bases between. CDR3 in amino acids: CSVDRAVHEQFF. CDR3 DNA: TGCAGCGTTGACAGGGCTGTGCATGAGCAGTTCTTC.

This clone has a count of ten or more. The CDR3 spells CASGTAGYEQYF. CDR3 nucleotides: TGTGCCAGCGGGACAGCAGGCTACGAGCAGTACTTC. The gene calls are TRBV2 and TRBJ2-7; 7 bases match TRBD1. CDR3 length: 12 amino acids. Germline V gives CDR1 SNHLY, CDR2 FYNNEI. Germline trimming cut 8 bases from V and 3 bases from J; bases unmatched to any gene: 4.

This CDR3 is CASFEQNYGYTF. The CDR3 DNA sequence: TGTGCCAGCTTTGAACAAAACTATGGCTACACCTTC. The chain carries TRBV18 and TRBJ1-2; D is unclear. This CDR3 comprises 12 residues. The V end lost 7 bases, the J end lost 2 bases, and 8 bases lay between the germline ends. CDR1 is KGHSH, CDR2 LQKENI, per germline.

The V gene is TRBV2, the J gene TRBJ1-6; D may be TRBD1 (5 bases). Germline CDR1 SNHLY, CDR2 FYNNEI. The CDR3 is 12 amino acids. Trimming pared 1 base from V and 19 bases from J, leaving 14 bases between. CDR3 DNA sequence: TGTGCCAGCAGTGAAGGGAGTGGGGCTGTTCACTTT. Residues: CASSEGSGAVHF.

The chain is built from TRBV6-6 and TRBJ2-2; 10 bases agree with TRBD2. The CDR3 covers 15 residues. Germline V lookup: CDR1 MNHNY, CDR2 SVGAGI (reference sequence). The junction had 6 bases not matched to a gene; V was cut back by 5 bases and J by 6 bases. Here the CDR3 reads CASSDSGRGSGELFF. The CDR3 DNA reads as TGTGCCAGCAGTGACAGCGGGAGGGGGTCCGGGGAGCTGTTTTTT.

The chain uses TRBV25-1 and TRBJ2-5, with D perhaps TRBD1 (6 bases). Between the trimmed V and J ends, which lost 5 bases and 2 bases, there was a span of 15 bases. This CDR3 comprises 15 residues. Germline CDR1 and CDR2: MGHDK and SYGVNS. Here the CDR3 reads CASSWRTAKQETQYF. The CDR3 coding sequence is TGTGCCAGCAGTTGGCGGACAGCGAAACAAGAGACCCAGTACTTC.

The genes are TRBV6-6 and TRBJ2-7; no firm D call. V lost 6 bases, J lost 3 bases, and 18 bases lay in between. CDR1 MNHNY and CDR2 SVGAGI come from the germline V gene (reference sequence). The CDR3 contains 15 residues. DNA for the CDR3: TGTGCCAGCAGCCCCAACAGATTAAGCCACTACGAGCAGTACTTC. Protein sequence: CASSPNRLSHYEQYF.

The V gene is TRBV19, the J gene TRBJ2-1, with D perhaps TRBD1 (6 bases). V shed 6 bases and J shed 4 bases, with 13 bases lying between them. Germline values: CDR1 LNHDA, CDR2 SQIVND (reference sequence). The CDR3 has 14 amino acids. CDR3 loop: CASRLGTTYNEQFF. In DNA form, the CDR3 reads TGTGCCAGTAGGCTCGGGACAACTTACAATGAGCAGTTCTTC.

The chain couples TRBV2 to TRBJ2-5; 8 nucleotides line up with TRBD2. The assigned J gene may be wrong: the sequence end matches TRBJ2-7 better. Germline CDR1 is SNHLY and CDR2 is FYNNEI. The CDR3 has 15 amino acids. CDR3 sequence reads: CASSEARAGGYEQYF. The CDR3, as DNA: TGTGCCAGCAGTGAAGCTAGGGCGGGGGGCTACGAGCAGTACTTC.

This sequence joins TRBV4-3 and TRBJ1-4; tentatively, D is TRBD1 (5 bases). The CDR3 is 15 amino acids. V gave up 7 bases and J gave up 4 bases, with 16 bases separating them. Per the germline V gene, CDR1 is LGHNA and CDR2 is YSLEER. CDR3 loop: CASMPQHRINEKLFF. In DNA form, the CDR3 reads TGCGCCAGCATGCCTCAGCACAGGATTAATGAAAAACTGTTTTTT.

This sequence joins TRBV30 and TRBJ2-3; D unresolved. This CDR3 has 14 residues. Trimming removed 5 bases from V and 2 bases from J, with 14 bases in between. Germline V gene sequence: CDR1 GTSNPN, CDR2 SVGIG (reference sequence). CDR3 sequence reads: CAWDPQWITDTQYF. The CDR3 DNA follows: TGTGCCTGGGACCCACAGTGGATCACAGATACGCAGTATTTT.

The chain has TRBV11-2 and TRBJ1-4, with 7 bases that match TRBD1. Germline V lookup: CDR1 SGHAT, CDR2 FQNNGV. The J segment lost 7 bases and the V segment lost 4 bases, leaving 6 bases of the junction unmatched. The CDR3 runs to 14 residues. The CDR3 spells CASSSRGRGEKLFF. CDR3 nucleotides: TGTGCCAGCAGCTCGAGGGGGCGCGGTGAAAAACTGTTTTTT.

V gene TRBV7-2 combines with J gene TRBJ1-1; D is ambiguous. Looked up from germline, CDR1 is SGHTA and CDR2 is FQGNSA. V gave up 1 base and J gave up 1 base, with 10 bases separating them. CDR3 size: 15 residues. This chain's CDR3 is CASSLDLQKNTEAFF. The DNA for the CDR3 is TGTGCCAGCAGCTTAGATTTGCAGAAGAACACTGAAGCTTTCTTT.

This chain joins TRBV7-2 and TRBJ2-3; D is uncertain. The CDR3 contains 12 residues. CDR1 is SGHTA, CDR2 FQGNSA, per germline. V dropped 5 bases and J dropped 11 bases, with 14 bases sitting between them. The CDR3 is CASSPTSLRQYF. The CDR3 coding sequence is TGTGCCAGCAGCCCGACATCCTTGAGGCAGTATTTT. Supplemented by reference TRBV7-2 and TRBJ2-3, the full variable domain reads GAGVSQSPSNKVTEKGKDVELRCDPISGHTALYWYRQSLGQGLEFLIYFQGNSAPDKSGLPSDRFSAERTGGSVSTLTIQRTQQEDSAVYLCASSPTSLRQYFGPGTRLTVL.